This entry describes one T cell receptor (beta chain). Per the original data handling: Nucleated cell number was recorded as an estimate derived from reference gene primer amplification. The repertoire was sequenced with immunoSEQ multiplex PCR; TCRdb's copy has only in-frame clones and lacks some. The V and J calls and clone size were taken over from that table, and D and trimming were inferred from the DNA. The data contain about 26,000 clones, 92% of them singletons. This specimen comes from a study of blood T cell repertoires in COVID-19. Study details: Samples came from the United States, Italy and Spain, spanning acute and convalescent COVID-19. Nucleic acid was either cDNA or gDNA, and it came from T cells, B-cell-depleted T cells, or PBMCs.

Per germline, CDR1 LNHDA and CDR2 SQIVND (reference sequence). The V and J ends lost 6 bases and 2 bases respectively, with 13 bases between them. This CDR3 spans 14 amino acids. The chain has TRBV19 and TRBJ1-2; D perhaps matches TRBD1 (6 bases). This sequence originates from a human donor in a cohort sampled during active COVID-19. The sequenced sample was peripheral blood. The CDR3 coding sequence is TGTGCCAGTAGCACGGGACACCGGAACTATGGCTACACCTTC. Its protein product is CASSTGHRNYGYTF.